This entry describes one T cell receptor beta chain. Antigen unknown. The CDR3 totals 13 residues. Trimming took 8 bases from V and 6 from J, leaving 11 bases between them. CDR1 and CDR2 from the germline V gene are MNHEY and SVGAGI. This sample was taken from a study of shared clonotypes between healthy human individuals. The authors divided CD4+ cells into CD45RA+ naive and CD45RA-negative memory subsets. Broader study findings: Non-shared clonotypes showed lower generation probabilities than clonotypes common to all four donors.

The material for each subset, its genomic DNA, was split evenly across several immunoSEQ plates. Sequenced by immunoSEQ multiplex PCR; TCRdb stores in-frame clones only, minus some. The sample consists of millions of clones, approximately 92% of them appearing once. Sequences were obtained from naive CD4+ T cells sorted from blood. The subset was: CD45RA+ positively selected. This chain links TRBV6-5 with TRBJ1-6; D is possibly TRBD1 (6 bases). The receptor comes from a man aged 18 to 29 in good health. The CDR3 protein is CASSGQSNSPLHF. CDR3 in DNA: TGTGCCAGCTCTGGACAGTCTAATTCACCCCTCCACTTT.